This T cell receptor (beta chain) was captured in a study of cytomegalovirus exposure and HLA in healthy donors. The PCR ran on 60 Vbeta and 13 Jbeta primers. Data came from immunoSEQ multiplex PCR; TCRdb stores just in-frame clones and leaves some out. The sample includes about 89,000 clones, just over 65% of them seen just once. Points from the study as a whole: In a later analysis, a genetic analysis reported fewer productive-TCR N-insertions in an Asian-associated ancestry cluster than the cohort average.

Points on this clone: Its antigen is undetermined.

The V end was cut by 1 base, the J end by 0 bases, with 10 bases between. Germline CDR1 and CDR2: SGHNT and YENEEA. The CDR3 sequence is 15 residues long. V usage is TRBV11-3 and J usage is TRBJ2-7; a weak D match, TRBD2 (5 bases). This receptor was obtained from a man aged 25-40 years in good health and CMV-seronegative. Sequenced input: PBMCs. CDR3 sequence reads: CASSLGGESSYEQYF. For the CDR3, the DNA is TGTGCCAGCAGCTTAGGTGGGGAGAGCTCCTACGAGCAGTACTTC.